The rows below give T cell receptor beta chains drawn from one sample of a study of persistence of HIV-infected CD4 T cells. These receptors' antigens are unknown. TCRdb's copy holds only in-frame clones and misses some; the assay was immunoSEQ multiplex PCR. The profile shows about 20,000 clones, 50% to 70% of them singletons. The sequencing used CD4+ T cells sorted from PBMCs after roughly 17-hour stimulation, collected from a patient who received antiretroviral therapy. The receptors shown here come from an adult woman with HIV who was CMV-seropositive. Both conserved end residues are part of each CDR3. D genes are given only for firm matches. A row's size may be missing; if present it is once, few, many or a size class.

18	TRBV7-8	.	TRBJ2-1	medium-sized	CASSLASSTVTRNDEQFF	TGTGCCAGCAGCTTAGCCTCCTCAACTGTAACACGGAACGATGAGCAGTTCTTC
13	TRBV2	.	TRBJ2-2	.	CASSLSNTGELFF	TGTGCCAGCAGTCTTTCGAACACCGGGGAGCTGTTTTTT
13	TRBV5-1	.	TRBJ2-3	.	CASGQLPADTQYF	TGCGCCAGCGGCCAGCTCCCCGCGGATACGCAGTATTTT
13	TRBV3-1/TRBV3-2	.	TRBJ2-5	.	CASSQDPGETQYF	TGTGCCAGCAGCCAAGATCCGGGGGAGACCCAGTACTTC
15	TRBV18	.	TRBJ1-4	few	CASSPYTATNEKLFF	TGTGCCAGCTCACCTTACACTGCAACTAATGAAAAACTGTTTTTT
13	TRBV12-3/TRBV12-4	.	TRBJ1-1	few	CASLGGGVTEAFF	TGTGCCAGCCTGGGGGGGGGCGTCACTGAAGCTTTCTTT
14	TRBV9	.	TRBJ2-3	.	CASSVGQLTDTQYF	TGTGCCAGCAGCGTAGGGCAACTCACAGATACGCAGTATTTT
12	TRBV18	.	TRBJ1-2	few	CASSPGESGYTF	TGTGCCAGCTCACCGGGTGAATCTGGCTACACCTTC
20	TRBV27	TRBD1	TRBJ2-5	few	CASSFKPPYRTGQRRETQYF	TGTGCCAGCAGTTTTAAACCACCCTATCGGACAGGCCAGCGCAGGGAGACCCAGTACTTC
15	TRBV4-2	.	TRBJ1-1	.	CASSHVTTVPTEAFF	TGTGCCAGCAGCCACGTAACGACAGTCCCCACTGAAGCTTTCTTT
14	TRBV3-1/TRBV3-2	.	TRBJ2-3	.	CATRLASNTDTQYF	TGTGCCACCAGGCTGGCTAGCAACACAGATACGCAGTATTTT
12	TRBV7-9	.	TRBJ1-6	.	CASSLETSPLHF	TGTGCCAGCAGCTTAGAGACTTCACCCCTCCACTTT
15	TRBV11-1	.	TRBJ2-2	.	CASSSGGPNTGELFF	TGTGCCAGCAGCTCCGGGGGACCCAACACCGGGGAGCTGTTTTTT
15	TRBV7-9	.	TRBJ2-1	.	CASSLDGQLYNEQFF	TGTGCCAGCAGCTTAGACGGCCAGCTCTACAATGAGCAGTTCTTC
16	TRBV19	.	TRBJ2-1	.	CASRPSGTSGRNEQFF	TGTGCCAGTAGGCCTTCCGGGACATCGGGGAGGAATGAGCAGTTCTTC
14	TRBV6-5	TRBD1	TRBJ1-3	.	CASSTGVAGNTIYF	TGTGCCAGCTCCACAGGGGTGGCTGGAAACACCATATATTTT
15	TRBV9	.	TRBJ1-6	.	CASSVRDNYNSPLHF	TGTGCCAGCAGCGTAAGGGACAACTATAATTCACCCCTCCACTTT
14	TRBV7-8	.	TRBJ1-3	.	CASSFEGYGNTIYF	TGTGCCAGCAGCTTCGAGGGTTATGGAAACACCATATATTTT
15	TRBV9	.	TRBJ2-7	.	CASSAGTLGTYEQYF	TGTGCCAGCAGCGCCGGGACTTTGGGGACCTACGAGCAGTACTTC
16	TRBV19	.	TRBJ1-1	medium-sized	CASSTQRTVMNTEAFF	TGTGCCAGTAGTACCCAAAGGACGGTGATGAACACTGAAGCTTTCTTT
14	TRBV30	TRBD1	TRBJ2-3	.	CAWREPGDRETQYF	TGTGCCTGGAGAGAACCCGGGGACAGGGAAACGCAGTATTTT
15	TRBV24-1	TRBD1	TRBJ1-1	.	CATSDAGTGGTEAFF	TGTGCCACCAGTGATGCCGGGACAGGGGGCACTGAAGCTTTCTTT
14	TRBV29-1	.	TRBJ2-3	.	CSVVRASRRDTQYF	TGCAGCGTCGTCCGGGCCTCACGGCGGGATACGCAGTATTTT
13	TRBV9	TRBD1	TRBJ1-1	.	CASSTQGASEAFF	TGTGCCAGCAGCACACAGGGGGCGAGTGAAGCTTTCTTT
16	TRBV29-1	TRBD1	TRBJ1-2	.	CSVEGDRGRDSYGYTF	TGCAGCGTTGAGGGGGACAGGGGGCGCGATAGCTATGGCTACACCTTC
14	TRBV6-5	.	TRBJ2-1	.	CATGGGLPGHEQFF	TGTGCCACCGGAGGAGGACTCCCCGGGCATGAGCAGTTCTTC
15	TRBV5-1	.	TRBJ2-1	.	CASSTYSLTYNEQFF	TGCGCCAGCAGCACCTACAGCTTGACCTACAATGAGCAGTTCTTC
14	TRBV6-2/TRBV6-3	.	TRBJ1-6	.	CASSYIRYNSPLHF	TGTGCCAGCAGTTATATTCGCTATAATTCACCCCTCCACTTT
19	TRBV11-2	TRBD2	TRBJ2-5	.	CASSLTLKRASGGQETQYF	TGTGCCAGCAGCTTAACCCTAAAGAGGGCTAGCGGGGGACAAGAGACCCAGTACTTC
16	TRBV9	TRBD1	TRBJ1-2	.	CASSPSQGTGGDGYTF	TGTGCCAGCAGCCCGTCTCAAGGGACAGGGGGCGATGGCTACACCTTC
13	TRBV6-5	TRBD1	TRBJ1-1	.	CASSSQGASEAFF	TGTGCCAGCAGTTCTCAGGGGGCTTCTGAAGCTTTCTTT
14	TRBV25-1	.	TRBJ1-5	.	CASSPRGGNQPQHF	TGTGCCAGCAGTCCTCGTGGGGGTAATCAGCCCCAGCATTTT
16	TRBV5-1	.	TRBJ1-3	.	CASSPSGTDSGNTIYF	TGCGCCAGCAGCCCGAGCGGGACGGACTCTGGAAACACCATATATTTT
13	TRBV12-3/TRBV12-4	.	TRBJ2-7	.	CASSSVGSYEQYF	TGTGCCAGCAGTTCGGTGGGTTCCTACGAGCAGTACTTC
15	TRBV6-5	.	TRBJ1-6	.	CASSYAQGWGSPLHF	TGTGCCAGCAGTTACGCACAGGGTTGGGGTTCACCCCTCCACTTT
14	TRBV19	.	TRBJ1-6	.	CASSVRLKDSPLHF	TGTGCCAGTAGTGTGAGACTTAAGGATTCACCCCTCCACTTT
13	TRBV28	.	TRBJ1-5	.	CASSRDGNQPQHF	TGTGCCAGCAGTCGGGACGGGAATCAGCCCCAGCATTTT
15	TRBV19	TRBD1	TRBJ2-7	.	CASSAPAGTGEEQYF	TGTGCCAGTAGTGCACCTGCCGGGACAGGGGAAGAGCAGTACTTC
14	TRBV30	TRBD2	TRBJ2-1	few	CAWSGLAGINEQFF	TGTGCCTGGAGTGGGCTAGCGGGGATCAATGAGCAGTTCTTC
15	TRBV9	TRBD1	TRBJ1-1	.	CASSVWDSGVAEAFF	TGTGCCAGCAGCGTCTGGGACAGTGGTGTTGCTGAAGCTTTCTTT
13	TRBV2	.	TRBJ1-6	.	CASRFAGDSPLHF	TGTGCCAGCCGATTTGCAGGGGATTCACCCCTCCACTTT
15	TRBV12-5	.	TRBJ2-1	.	CASGLSRDPYNEQFF	TGTGCTAGTGGTCTCTCCCGGGACCCCTACAATGAGCAGTTCTTC
15	TRBV6-1	.	TRBJ2-3	.	CASSEAGGRADTQYF	TGTGCCAGCAGTGAAGCGGGGGGGCGGGCAGATACGCAGTATTTT
14	TRBV5-1	.	TRBJ2-6	.	CASSLTPGANVLTF	TGCGCCAGCAGCTTGACCCCTGGGGCCAACGTCCTGACTTTC
14	TRBV7-2	.	TRBJ1-2	.	CASSSSWRGTGYTF	TGTGCCAGCAGCTCATCATGGAGGGGCACTGGCTACACCTTC
15	TRBV10-3	TRBD1	TRBJ1-2	.	CAISRGQGGEYGYTF	TGTGCCATCAGCCGGGGACAGGGGGGAGAATATGGCTACACCTTC
12	TRBV29-1	.	TRBJ1-2	medium-sized	CSVEQVANGYTF	TGCAGCGTTGAGCAAGTCGCGAATGGCTACACCTTC
16	TRBV5-1	TRBD1	TRBJ1-5	.	CASSKEGGSWDQPQHF	TGCGCCAGCAGCAAAGAAGGGGGCTCTTGGGATCAGCCCCAGCATTTT
19	TRBV27	.	TRBJ2-6	few	CASSHRDPQLGPGANVLTF	TGTGCCAGCAGTCACCGGGACCCCCAATTAGGACCTGGGGCCAACGTCCTGACTTTC
15	TRBV27	.	TRBJ2-2	.	CASSFGAGNTGELFF	TGTGCCAGCAGTTTCGGGGCGGGGAACACCGGGGAGCTGTTTTTT
15	TRBV9	.	TRBJ1-2	medium-sized	CASSPRGQSNYGYTF	TGTGCCAGCAGCCCTCGAGGACAGTCTAACTATGGCTACACCTTC
13	TRBV7-3	.	TRBJ1-1	.	CASSPETGREAFF	TGTGCCAGCAGTCCCGAAACAGGGAGAGAAGCTTTCTTT
12	TRBV7-3	.	TRBJ2-2	.	CASSPTTGELFF	TGTGCCAGCAGCCCCACCACCGGGGAGCTGTTTTTT
14	TRBV7-3	TRBD2	TRBJ2-1	.	CASSRSGANNEQFF	TGTGCCAGCAGCCGTAGCGGGGCTAACAATGAGCAGTTCTTC
13	TRBV29-1	TRBD1	TRBJ2-7	.	CSVRDTGAYEQYF	TGCAGCGTACGGGATACAGGGGCCTACGAGCAGTACTTC
14	TRBV6-5	.	TRBJ2-1	few	CASSYSGDYNEQFF	TGTGCCAGCAGTTACTCGGGGGATTACAATGAGCAGTTCTTC
15	TRBV5-1	TRBD1	TRBJ2-2	.	CASSPGQEFTGELFF	TGCGCCAGCAGCCCGGGACAGGAGTTCACCGGGGAGCTGTTTTTT
15	TRBV6-5	TRBD1	TRBJ1-2	.	CASSLQTGANYGYTF	TGTGCCAGCAGTCTACAGACAGGGGCGAACTATGGCTACACCTTC
14	TRBV3-1/TRBV3-2	.	TRBJ1-2	.	CASSQGSGGYGYTF	TGTGCCAGCAGCCAAGGGTCGGGAGGCTATGGCTACACCTTC